The entry below describes one T cell receptor beta chain. These data belong to a study of cytomegalovirus exposure and HLA in healthy donors. Vbeta (60) and Jbeta (13) primers were used in the PCR. The assay was immunoSEQ multiplex PCR, and TCRdb's table has in-frame clones only and misses some. This table holds approximately 91,000 clones, roughly 80% found once. CDR3 length: 16 residues. Germline loops: CDR1 SGHNT, CDR2 YYREEE (reference sequence). Trimming took 4 bases from V and 7 from J; bases not matched to a gene: 14. Material for sequencing was PBMCs. V and J are TRBV5-4 and TRBJ2-7; 10 bases match TRBD2. The receptor was isolated from a human donor in good health. The CDR3 DNA sequence: TGTGCCAGCAGCCCTGGGGTACTAGCGGGGAGGTCGGAGCAGTACTTC. Translated, it gives CASSPGVLAGRSEQYF.